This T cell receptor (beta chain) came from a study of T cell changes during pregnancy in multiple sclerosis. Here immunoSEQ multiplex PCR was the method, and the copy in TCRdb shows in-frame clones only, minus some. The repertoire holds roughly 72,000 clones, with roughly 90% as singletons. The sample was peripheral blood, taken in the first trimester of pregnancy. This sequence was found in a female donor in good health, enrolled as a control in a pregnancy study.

The CDR3 here is CASSPPGRSYGYTF. The DNA of the CDR3 is TGTGCCAGCTCACCACCGGGGAGGTCCTACGGCTACACCTTC. This chain connects TRBV18 to TRBJ1-2; D ambiguous. V gave up 0 bases and J gave up 8 bases, with 13 bases separating them. The CDR3 length is 14 residues. CDR1 is KGHSH and CDR2 is LQKENI in the germline V gene.